These T cell receptor beta chains were read from a single sample in a study of T cell responses to AZD1222 COVID-19 vaccine. Sequencing used immunoSEQ multiplex PCR; TCRdb keeps in-frame clones, though not all of them. Among 95,000 to 150,000 clones, around nine tenths were seen once, and the ten largest hold around 1.8%. The sample consisted of peripheral blood, taken on day 0 of AZD1222 vaccination. These receptors all come from an adult in good health. The CDR3 runs from the conserved cysteine through the conserved F or W. A D gene is named only where the DNA matches it firmly. Size is omitted from some rows. Given values are once, few, many or a class for expanded clones.

TRBJ1-3 16 - TRBV7-8 TRBD1 CASSPRRGTGGNTIYF TGTGCCAGCAGCCCCCGGAGGGGGACAGGAGGAAACACCATATATTTT
TRBJ1-5 14 - TRBV10-3 - CAISSDGSNQPQHF TGTGCCATCTCTTCGGACGGTAGCAATCAGCCCCAGCATTTT
TRBJ1-6 13 few TRBV2 - CASSPQGEAPLHF TGTGCCAGCAGTCCACAGGGTGAGGCACCCCTCCACTTT
TRBJ1-1 17 - TRBV30 TRBD1 CAWSSTGGGTMNTEAFF TGTGCCTGGAGTTCGACAGGGGGTGGGACCATGAACACTGAAGCTTTCTTT
TRBJ2-3 14 once TRBV24-1 TRBD1 CATSDGQATDTQYF TGTGCCACCAGTGACGGACAGGCCACAGATACGCAGTATTTT
TRBJ1-3 15 - TRBV10-3 TRBD1 CAIRGQDGSGNTIYF TGTGCCATCAGGGGACAGGACGGTTCTGGAAACACCATATATTTT
TRBJ1-3 12 once TRBV28 - CASSNIGNTIYF TGTGCCAGCAGTAACATTGGAAACACCATATATTTT
TRBJ1-1 15 - TRBV11-2 - CASSPNLGAAWGAFF TGTGCCAGCAGCCCTAATCTGGGTGCGGCTTGGGGAGCTTTCTTT
TRBJ1-5 15 - TRBV9 - CASSVGGVGNQPQHF TGTGCCAGCAGCGTAGGAGGGGTCGGCAATCAGCCCCAGCATTTT
TRBJ2-5 17 - TRBV5-1 TRBD2 CASSPGASGGAEETQYF TGCGCCAGCAGCCCCGGGGCTAGCGGGGGGGCCGAGGAGACCCAGTACTTC
TRBJ2-2 14 - TRBV7-3 - CASSLLGGAGELFF TGTGCCAGCAGCTTACTGGGTGGCGCCGGGGAGCTGTTTTTT
TRBJ2-1 15 - TRBV27 - CASSLVSGSYNEQFF TGTGCCAGCAGTTTAGTTAGCGGCTCCTACAATGAGCAGTTCTTC
TRBJ2-3 14 - TRBV2 - CASSPSFLTDTQYF TGTGCCAGCAGCCCTAGCTTTCTCACAGATACGCAGTATTTT
TRBJ1-1 16 - TRBV6-5 - CASSYVGGDMNTEAFF TGTGCCAGCAGTTACGTGGGGGGGGATATGAACACTGAAGCTTTCTTT
TRBJ1-6 15 - TRBV5-1 - CASSLDGGKNSPLHF TGCGCCAGCAGCTTGGATGGGGGCAAAAATTCACCCCTCCACTTT
TRBJ1-5 13 - TRBV7-2 TRBD1 CASSARGDQPQHF TGTGCCAGCAGCGCCAGGGGGGATCAGCCCCAGCATTTT
TRBJ1-3 15 - TRBV9 - CASSPGISSGNTIYF TGTGCCAGCAGCCCCGGGATATCCTCTGGAAACACCATATATTTT